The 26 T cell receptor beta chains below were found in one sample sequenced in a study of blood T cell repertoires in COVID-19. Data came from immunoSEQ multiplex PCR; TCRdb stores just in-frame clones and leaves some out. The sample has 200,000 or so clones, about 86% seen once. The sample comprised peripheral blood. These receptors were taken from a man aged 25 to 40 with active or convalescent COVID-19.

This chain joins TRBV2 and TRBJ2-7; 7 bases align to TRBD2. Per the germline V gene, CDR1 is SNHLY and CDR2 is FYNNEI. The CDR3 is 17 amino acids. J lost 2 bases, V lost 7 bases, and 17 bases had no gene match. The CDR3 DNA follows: TGTGCCAGCACCTTGAGGAGGCTAGCGGAGACCCCCTACGAGCAGTACTTC. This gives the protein CASTLRRLAETPYEQYF.

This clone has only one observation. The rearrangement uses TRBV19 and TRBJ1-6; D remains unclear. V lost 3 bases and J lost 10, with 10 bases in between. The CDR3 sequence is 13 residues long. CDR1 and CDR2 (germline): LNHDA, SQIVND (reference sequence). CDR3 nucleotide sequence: TGTGCCAGTAGTATGGAAGGGAGGTCACCCCTCCACTTT. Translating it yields CASSMEGRSPLHF.

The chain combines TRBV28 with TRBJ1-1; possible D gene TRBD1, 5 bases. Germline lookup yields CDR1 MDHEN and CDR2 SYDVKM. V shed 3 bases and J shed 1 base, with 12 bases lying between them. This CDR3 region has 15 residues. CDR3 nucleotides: TGTGCCAGCAGTTTTTTATCCGGGGGGAACACTGAAGCTTTCTTT. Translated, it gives CASSFLSGGNTEAFF.

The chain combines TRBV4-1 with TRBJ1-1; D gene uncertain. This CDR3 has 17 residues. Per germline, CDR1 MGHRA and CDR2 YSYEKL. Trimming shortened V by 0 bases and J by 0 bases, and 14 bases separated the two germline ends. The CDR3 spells CASSQESGVLLNTEAFF. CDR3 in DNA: TGCGCCAGCAGCCAAGAATCAGGTGTCCTCTTGAACACTGAAGCTTTCTTT.

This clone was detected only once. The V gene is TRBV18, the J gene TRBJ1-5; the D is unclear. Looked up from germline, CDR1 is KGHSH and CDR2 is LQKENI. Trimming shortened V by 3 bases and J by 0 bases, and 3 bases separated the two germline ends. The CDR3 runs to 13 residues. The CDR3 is CASSPLSNQPQHF. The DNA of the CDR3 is TGTGCCAGCTCACCTCTTAGCAATCAGCCCCAGCATTTT.

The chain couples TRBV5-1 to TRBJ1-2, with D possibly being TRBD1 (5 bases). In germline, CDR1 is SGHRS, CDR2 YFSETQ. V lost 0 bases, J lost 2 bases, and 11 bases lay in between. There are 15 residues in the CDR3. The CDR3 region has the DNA TGCGCCAGCAGCTTGGGAGGCGGGGGGAACTATGGCTACACCTTC. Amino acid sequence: CASSLGGGGNYGYTF.

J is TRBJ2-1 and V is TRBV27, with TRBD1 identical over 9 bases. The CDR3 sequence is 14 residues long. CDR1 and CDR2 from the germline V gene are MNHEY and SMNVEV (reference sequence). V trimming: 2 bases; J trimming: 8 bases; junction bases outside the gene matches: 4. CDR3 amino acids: CASSLGQGFDEQFF. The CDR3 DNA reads TGTGCCAGCAGTTTAGGACAGGGGTTCGATGAGCAGTTCTTC.

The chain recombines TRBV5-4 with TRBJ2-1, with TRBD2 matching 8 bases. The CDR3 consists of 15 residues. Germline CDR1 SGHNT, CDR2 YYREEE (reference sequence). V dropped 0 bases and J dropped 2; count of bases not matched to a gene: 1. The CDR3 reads CASSLERGPYNEQFF. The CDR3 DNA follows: TGTGCCAGCAGCTTGGAGCGGGGGCCCTACAATGAGCAGTTCTTC. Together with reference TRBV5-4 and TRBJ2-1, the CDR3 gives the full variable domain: ETGVTQSPTHLIKTRGQQVTLRCSSQSGHNTVSWYQQALGQGPQFIFQYYREEENGRGNFPPRFSGLQFPNYSSELNVNALELDDSALYLCASSLERGPYNEQFFGPGTRLTVL.

The CDR3 coding sequence is TGTGCCCGACAAAGTGCTAGCGGGAACTACGAGCAGTACTTC. Translation gives CARQSASGNYEQYF. The rearrangement uses TRBV5-3 and TRBJ2-7; 9 nucleotides agree with TRBD2. TRBV5-3 is treated as an ORF (open reading frame) with a function not yet certain. After removal of 10 bases from V and 3 bases from J, the junction contained 11 bases not matched to a gene. This CDR3 contains 14 residues.

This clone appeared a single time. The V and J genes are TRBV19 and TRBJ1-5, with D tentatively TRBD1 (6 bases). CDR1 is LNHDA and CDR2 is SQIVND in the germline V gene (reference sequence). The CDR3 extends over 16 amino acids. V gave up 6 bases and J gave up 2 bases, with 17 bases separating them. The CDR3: CASRGGQGRRNQPQHF. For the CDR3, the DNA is TGTGCCAGTAGGGGGGGGCAGGGACGGCGCAATCAGCCCCAGCATTTT.

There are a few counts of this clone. The CDR3 DNA reads as TGTGCCATCAGTCAGCGGACAGGGGAGGTTGGCTACACCTTC. This translates into CAISQRTGEVGYTF. The V gene is TRBV10-3, the J gene TRBJ1-2, with 9 bases that match TRBD1. CDR1 and CDR2 from the germline V gene are ENHRY and SYGVKD. The trim removed 5 bases at V and 7 bases at J, leaving 8 bases unmatched. The CDR3 runs 14 residues.

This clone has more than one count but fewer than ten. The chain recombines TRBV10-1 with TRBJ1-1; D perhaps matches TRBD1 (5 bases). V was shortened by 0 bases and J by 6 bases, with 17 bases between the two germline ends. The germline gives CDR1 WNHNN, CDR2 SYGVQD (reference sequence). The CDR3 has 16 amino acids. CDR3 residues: CASSESGRMEGPEAFF. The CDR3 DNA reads TGCGCCAGCAGTGAGTCGGGACGCATGGAGGGTCCTGAAGCTTTCTTT.

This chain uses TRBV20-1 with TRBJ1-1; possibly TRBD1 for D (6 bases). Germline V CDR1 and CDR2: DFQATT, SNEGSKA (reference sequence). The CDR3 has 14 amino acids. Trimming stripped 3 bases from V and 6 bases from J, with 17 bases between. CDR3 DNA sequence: TGCAGTGCTAGTGTCCCCAGGGGCCGAGCTGAAGCTTTCTTT. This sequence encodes CSASVPRGRAEAFF.

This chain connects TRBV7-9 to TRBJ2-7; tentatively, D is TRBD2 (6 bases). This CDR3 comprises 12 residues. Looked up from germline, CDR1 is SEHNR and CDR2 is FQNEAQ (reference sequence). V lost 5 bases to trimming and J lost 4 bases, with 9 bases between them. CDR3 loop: CASSGAGYEQYV. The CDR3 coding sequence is TGTGCCAGCAGCGGGGCGGGGTACGAGCAGTACGTC.

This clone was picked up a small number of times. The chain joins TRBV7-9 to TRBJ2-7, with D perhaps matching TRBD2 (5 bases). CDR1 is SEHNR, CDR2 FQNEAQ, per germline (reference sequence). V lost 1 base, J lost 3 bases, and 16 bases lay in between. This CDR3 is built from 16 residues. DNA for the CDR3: TGTGCCAGCAGCTTAGTCTCCGAGGGCCTCCACTACGAGCAGTACGTC. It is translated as CASSLVSEGLHYEQYV.

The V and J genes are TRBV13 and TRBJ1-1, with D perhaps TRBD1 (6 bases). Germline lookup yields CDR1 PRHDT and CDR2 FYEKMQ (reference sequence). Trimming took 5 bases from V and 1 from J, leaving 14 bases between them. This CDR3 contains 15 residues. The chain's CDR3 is CASSTQQGPNTEAFF. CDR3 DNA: TGTGCCAGCAGCACCCAACAGGGCCCGAACACTGAAGCTTTCTTT.

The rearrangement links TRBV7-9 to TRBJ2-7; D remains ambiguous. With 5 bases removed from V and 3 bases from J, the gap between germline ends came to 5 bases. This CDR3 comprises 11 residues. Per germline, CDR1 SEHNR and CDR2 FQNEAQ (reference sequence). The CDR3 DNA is TGTGCCAGCAGCCTTAACTACGAGCAGTACTTC. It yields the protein CASSLNYEQYF.

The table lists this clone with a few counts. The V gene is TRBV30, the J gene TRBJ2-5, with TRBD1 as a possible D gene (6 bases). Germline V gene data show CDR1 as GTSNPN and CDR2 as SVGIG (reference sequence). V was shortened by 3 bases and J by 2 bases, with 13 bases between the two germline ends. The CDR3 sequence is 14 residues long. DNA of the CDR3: TGTGCCTGGAGGAAATCTGGACAGCAAGAGACCCAGTACTTC. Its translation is CAWRKSGQQETQYF.

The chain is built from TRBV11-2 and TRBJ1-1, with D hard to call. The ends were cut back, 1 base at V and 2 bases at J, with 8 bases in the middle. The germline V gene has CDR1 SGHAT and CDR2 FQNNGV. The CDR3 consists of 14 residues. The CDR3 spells CASSLARGNTEAFF. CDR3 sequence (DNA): TGTGCCAGCAGCTTAGCCCGGGGAAACACTGAAGCTTTCTTT.

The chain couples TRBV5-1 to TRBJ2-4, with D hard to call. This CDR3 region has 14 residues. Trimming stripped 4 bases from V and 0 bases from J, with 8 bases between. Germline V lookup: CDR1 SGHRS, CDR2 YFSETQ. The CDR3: CASSPGVAKNIQYF. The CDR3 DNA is TGCGCCAGCAGCCCCGGAGTAGCCAAAAACATTCAGTACTTC.

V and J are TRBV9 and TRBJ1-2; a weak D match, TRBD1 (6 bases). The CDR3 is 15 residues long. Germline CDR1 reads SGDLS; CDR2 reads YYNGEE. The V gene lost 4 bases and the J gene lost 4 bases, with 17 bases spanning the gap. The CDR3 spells CASSPTGLLRYGYTF. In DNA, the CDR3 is TGTGCCAGCAGCCCTACAGGGCTTTTGCGCTATGGCTACACCTTC.

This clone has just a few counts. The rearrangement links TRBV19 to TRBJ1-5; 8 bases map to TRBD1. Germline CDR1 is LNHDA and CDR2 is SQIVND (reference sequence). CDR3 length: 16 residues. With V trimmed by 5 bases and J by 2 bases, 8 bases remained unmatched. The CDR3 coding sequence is TGTGCCAGTAGTCCGCACAAGGACAGGGGCAATCAGCCCCAGCATTTT. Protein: CASSPHKDRGNQPQHF.

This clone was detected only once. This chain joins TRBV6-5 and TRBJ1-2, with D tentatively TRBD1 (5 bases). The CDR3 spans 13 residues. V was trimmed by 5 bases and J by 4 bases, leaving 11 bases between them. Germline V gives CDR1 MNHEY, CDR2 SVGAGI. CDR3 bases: TGTGCCAGCAGTAAGACAGATCCCTATGGCTACACCTTC. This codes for CASSKTDPYGYTF.

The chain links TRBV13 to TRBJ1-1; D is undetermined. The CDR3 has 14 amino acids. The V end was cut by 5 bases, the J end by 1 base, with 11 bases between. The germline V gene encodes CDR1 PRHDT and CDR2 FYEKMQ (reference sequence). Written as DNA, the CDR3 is TGTGCCAGCAGCCAATGGGCGAAGAACACTGAAGCTTTCTTT. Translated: CASSQWAKNTEAFF.

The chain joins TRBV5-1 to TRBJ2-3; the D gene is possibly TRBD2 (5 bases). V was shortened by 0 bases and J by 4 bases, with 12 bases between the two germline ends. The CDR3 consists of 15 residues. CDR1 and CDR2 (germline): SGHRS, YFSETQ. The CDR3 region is CASSLVGAPPDTQYF. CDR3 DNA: TGCGCCAGCAGCTTGGTGGGAGCCCCCCCAGATACGCAGTATTTT.

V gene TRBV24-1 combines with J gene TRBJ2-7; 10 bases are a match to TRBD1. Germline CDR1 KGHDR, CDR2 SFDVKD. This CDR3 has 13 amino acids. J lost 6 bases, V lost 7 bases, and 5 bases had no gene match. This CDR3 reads CATSRQGAREQYF. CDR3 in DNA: TGTGCCACCAGCCGACAGGGGGCACGCGAGCAGTACTTC.